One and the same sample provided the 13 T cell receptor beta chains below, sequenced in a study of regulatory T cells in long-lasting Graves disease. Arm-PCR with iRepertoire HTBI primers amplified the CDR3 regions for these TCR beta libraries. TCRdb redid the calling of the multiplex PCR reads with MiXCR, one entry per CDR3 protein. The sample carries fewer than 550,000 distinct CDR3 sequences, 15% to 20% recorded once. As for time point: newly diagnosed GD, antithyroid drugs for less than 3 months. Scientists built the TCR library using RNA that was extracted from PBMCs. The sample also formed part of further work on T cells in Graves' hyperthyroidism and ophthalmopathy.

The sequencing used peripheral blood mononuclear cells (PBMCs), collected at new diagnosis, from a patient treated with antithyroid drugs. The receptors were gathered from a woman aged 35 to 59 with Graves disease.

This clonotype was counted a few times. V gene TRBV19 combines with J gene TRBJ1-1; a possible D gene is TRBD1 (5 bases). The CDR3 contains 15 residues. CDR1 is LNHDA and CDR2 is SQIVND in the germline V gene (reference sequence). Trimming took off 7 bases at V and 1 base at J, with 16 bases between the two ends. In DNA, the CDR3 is TGTGCCAGTACCCGCGGGCGGGGGAAGAACACTGAAGCTTTCTTT. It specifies CASTRGRGKNTEAFF. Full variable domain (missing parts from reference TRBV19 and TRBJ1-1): DGGITQSPKYLFRKEGQNVTLSCEQNLNHDAMYWYRQDPGQGLRLIYYSQIVNDFQKGDIAEGYSVSREKKESFPLTVTSAQKNPTAFYLCASTRGRGKNTEAFFGQGTRLTVV.

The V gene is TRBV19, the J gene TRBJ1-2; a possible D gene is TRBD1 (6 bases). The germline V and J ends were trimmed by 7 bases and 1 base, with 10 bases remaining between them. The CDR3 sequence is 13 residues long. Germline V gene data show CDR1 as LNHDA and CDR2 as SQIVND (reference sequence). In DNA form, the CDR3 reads TGTGCCAGTAAACGGGACATTAACTATGGCTACACCTTC. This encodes CASKRDINYGYTF.

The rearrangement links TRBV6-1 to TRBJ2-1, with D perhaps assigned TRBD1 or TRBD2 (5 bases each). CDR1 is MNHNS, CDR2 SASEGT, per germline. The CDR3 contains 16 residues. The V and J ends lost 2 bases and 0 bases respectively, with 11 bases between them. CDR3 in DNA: TGTGCCAGCAGTGAAATGGGGGACGTCTCCTACAATGAGCAGTTCTTC. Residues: CASSEMGDVSYNEQFF.

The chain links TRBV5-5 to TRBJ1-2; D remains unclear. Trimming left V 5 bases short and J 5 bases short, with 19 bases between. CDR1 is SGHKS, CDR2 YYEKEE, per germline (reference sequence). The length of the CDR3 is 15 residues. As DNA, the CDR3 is TGTGCCAGCAGTTGGGGTGGCCACGCTACTTATGGCTACACCTTC. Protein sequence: CASSWGGHATYGYTF.

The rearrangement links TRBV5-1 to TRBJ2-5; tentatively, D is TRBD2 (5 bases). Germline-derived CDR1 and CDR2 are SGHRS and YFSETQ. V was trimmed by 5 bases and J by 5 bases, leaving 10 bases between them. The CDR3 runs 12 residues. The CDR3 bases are TGCGCCAGCAGTGAGGGTCTGGAGACCCAGTACTTC. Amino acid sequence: CASSEGLETQYF.

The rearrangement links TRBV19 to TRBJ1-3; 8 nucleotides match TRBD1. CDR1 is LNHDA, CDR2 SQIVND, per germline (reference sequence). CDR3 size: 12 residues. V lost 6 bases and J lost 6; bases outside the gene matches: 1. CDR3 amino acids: CASRQGVNTIYF. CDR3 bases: TGTGCCAGTAGACAGGGGGTAAACACCATATATTTT.

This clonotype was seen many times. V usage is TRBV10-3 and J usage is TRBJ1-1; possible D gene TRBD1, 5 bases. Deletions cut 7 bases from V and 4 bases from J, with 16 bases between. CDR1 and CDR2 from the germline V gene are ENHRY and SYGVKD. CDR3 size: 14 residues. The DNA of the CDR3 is TGTGCCATCACCCCCCAGGGTCTGATCACTGAAGCTTTCTTT. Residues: CAITPQGLITEAFF.

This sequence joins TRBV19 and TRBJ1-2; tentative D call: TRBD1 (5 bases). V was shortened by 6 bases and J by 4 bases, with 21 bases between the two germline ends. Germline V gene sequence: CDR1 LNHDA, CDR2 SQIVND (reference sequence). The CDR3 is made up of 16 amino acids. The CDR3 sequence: CASSTPRGESLYGYTF. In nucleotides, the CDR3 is TGTGCCAGTAGCACGCCTAGAGGGGAGTCGCTCTATGGCTACACCTTC.

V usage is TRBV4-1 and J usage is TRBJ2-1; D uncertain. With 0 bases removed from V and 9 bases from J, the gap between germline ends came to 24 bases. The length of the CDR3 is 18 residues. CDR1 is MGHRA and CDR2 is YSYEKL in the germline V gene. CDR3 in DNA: TGCGCCAGCAGCCAAGACCCGTCCCCTGCTTTTCGCCCCATTGAGCAGTTCTTC. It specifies CASSQDPSPAFRPIEQFF.

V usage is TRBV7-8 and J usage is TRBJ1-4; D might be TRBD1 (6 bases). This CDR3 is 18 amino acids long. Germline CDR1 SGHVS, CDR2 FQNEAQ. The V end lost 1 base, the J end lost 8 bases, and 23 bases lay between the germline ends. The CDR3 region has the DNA TGTGCCAGCAGCTTAGTCGGTGCTCCACAACAGGGAGGGGAAAAACTGTTTTTT. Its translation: CASSLVGAPQQGGEKLFF. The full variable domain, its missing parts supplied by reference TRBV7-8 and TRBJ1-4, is GAGVSQSPRYKVAKRGQDVALRCDPISGHVSLFWYQQALGQGPEFLTYFQNEAQLDKSGLPSDRFFAERPEGSVSTLKIQRTQQEDSAVYLCASSLVGAPQQGGEKLFFGSGTQLSVL.

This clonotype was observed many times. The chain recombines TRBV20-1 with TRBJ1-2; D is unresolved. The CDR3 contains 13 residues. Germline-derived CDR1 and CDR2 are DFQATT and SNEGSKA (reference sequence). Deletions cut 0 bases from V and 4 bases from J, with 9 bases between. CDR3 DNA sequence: TGCAGTGCTAGAGATGAGGGTCGCTATGGCTACACCTTC. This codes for CSARDEGRYGYTF.

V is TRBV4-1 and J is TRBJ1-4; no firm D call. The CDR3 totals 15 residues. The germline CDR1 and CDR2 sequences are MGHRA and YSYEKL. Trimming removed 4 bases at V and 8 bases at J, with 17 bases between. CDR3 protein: CASSLPGREGEKLFF. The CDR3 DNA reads TGCGCCAGCAGCCTTCCCGGGAGGGAGGGCGAAAAACTGTTTTTT.

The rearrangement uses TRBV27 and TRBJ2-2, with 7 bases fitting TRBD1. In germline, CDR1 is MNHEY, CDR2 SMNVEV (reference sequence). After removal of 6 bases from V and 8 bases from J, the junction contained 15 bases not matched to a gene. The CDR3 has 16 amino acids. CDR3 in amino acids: CASSLTPGQPLGELFF. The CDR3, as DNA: TGTGCCAGCAGCTTAACTCCGGGACAGCCGTTGGGGGAGCTGTTTTTT.